This T cell receptor beta chain stems from a study of blood T cell repertoires in COVID-19. Study as a whole: Samples of COVID-19 (acute and convalescent) were obtained from the United States, Italy and Spain. T cells, B-cell-depleted T cells, or PBMCs provided the cDNA or gDNA that served as material.

Original processing notes: Estimation of nucleated cell counts relied on the amplification of reference gene primers. Produced via immunoSEQ multiplex PCR; TCRdb's table is partial and in-frame only. The V and J calls and clone size come from that table; D and trimming were worked out from the DNA. The data hold roughly 100,000 clones, with around 90% observed a single time. CDR1 and CDR2 (germline): SGHDT, YYEEEE. The CDR3 spans 15 residues. V was trimmed by 0 bases and J by 3 bases, leaving 10 bases between them. The sequence came from a young man with acute or convalescent COVID-19. Material for sequencing was peripheral blood. The genes are TRBV5-6 and TRBJ2-1; D unresolved. The CDR3 nucleotides are TGTGCCAGCAGCTTGGCCGGCGGCTTCTACAATGAGCAGTTCTTC. Protein sequence: CASSLAGGFYNEQFF. The full variable domain, in which reference TRBV5-6 and TRBJ2-1 provide the parts outside the CDR3, is DAGVTQSPTHLIKTRGQQVTLRCSPKSGHDTVSWYQQALGQGPQFIFQYYEEEERQRGNFPDRFSGHQFPNYSSELNVNALLLGDSALYLCASSLAGGFYNEQFFGPGTRLTVL.